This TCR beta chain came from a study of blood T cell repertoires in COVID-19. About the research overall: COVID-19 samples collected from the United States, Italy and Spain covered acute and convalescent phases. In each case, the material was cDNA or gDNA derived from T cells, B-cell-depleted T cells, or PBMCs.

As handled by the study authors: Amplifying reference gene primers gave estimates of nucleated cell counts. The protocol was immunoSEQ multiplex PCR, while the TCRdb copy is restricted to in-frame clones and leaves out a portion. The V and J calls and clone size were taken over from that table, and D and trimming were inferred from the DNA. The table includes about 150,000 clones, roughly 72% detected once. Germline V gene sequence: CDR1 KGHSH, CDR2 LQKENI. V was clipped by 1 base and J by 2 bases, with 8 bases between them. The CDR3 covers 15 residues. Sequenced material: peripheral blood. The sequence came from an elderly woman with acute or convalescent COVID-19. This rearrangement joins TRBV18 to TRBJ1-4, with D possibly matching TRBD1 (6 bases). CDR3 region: CASSPLQGTNEKLFF. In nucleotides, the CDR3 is TGTGCCAGCTCACCACTGCAGGGGACTAATGAAAAACTGTTTTTT.